The 19 T cell receptor beta chains reported below all come from one sample, sequenced in a study of blood T cell repertoires in COVID-19. Libraries were prepared by immunoSEQ multiplex PCR; TCRdb keeps only in-frame clonotypes and omits some of them. The data contain around 200,000 clones, roughly 85% of them singletons. Sequencing input: peripheral blood. The receptors here all came from a woman between 18 and 29 years old who had recovered from COVID-19.

The chain links TRBV20-1 to TRBJ2-5; possible D gene TRBD2, 5 bases. Germline-derived CDR1 and CDR2 are DFQATT and SNEGSKA (reference sequence). This CDR3 is built from 15 residues. The V gene lost 3 bases and the J gene lost 4 bases, with 18 bases spanning the gap. CDR3 region: CSASNPDGVGETQYF. The CDR3 DNA follows: TGCAGTGCTAGTAACCCGGACGGGGTGGGAGAGACCCAGTACTTC.

The CDR3 region is CAWTPASYGYTF. DNA for the CDR3: TGTGCCTGGACCCCCGCCAGCTATGGCTACACCTTC. The gene calls are TRBV30 and TRBJ1-2; D is unclear. Trimming took off 4 bases at V and 4 bases at J, with 10 bases between the two ends. CDR1 is GTSNPN, CDR2 SVGIG, per germline (reference sequence). This CDR3 is built from 12 residues.

This clone has only one observation. CDR3 loop: CASSQAGWSGELFF. The CDR3 bases are TGCGCCAGCAGCCAAGCAGGGTGGAGCGGGGAGCTGTTTTTT. The J gene is TRBJ2-2, the V gene TRBV4-3; D is possibly TRBD1 (5 bases). Germline V gene lookup returns CDR1 LGHNA and CDR2 YSLEER. Trimming removed 1 base at V and 7 bases at J, with 10 bases between. CDR3 length equals 14 residues.

The chain combines TRBV30 with TRBJ2-3, with 11 bases aligning to TRBD2. The trim removed 3 bases at V and 5 bases at J, leaving 10 bases unmatched. The CDR3 length is 16 residues. Germline lookup yields CDR1 GTSNPN and CDR2 SVGIG (reference sequence). CDR3 residues: CAWSPRLAGYLDTQYF. The CDR3 DNA follows: TGTGCCTGGAGCCCCCGACTAGCGGGATATCTAGATACGCAGTATTTT.

The chain is built from TRBV29-1 and TRBJ2-3, with TRBD1 identical over 9 bases. The germline V gene encodes CDR1 SQVTM and CDR2 ANQGSEA. The V gene end was trimmed by 1 base and the J gene end by 14 bases; junction bases not matched to a gene: 13. CDR3 length: 14 amino acids. The CDR3 region has the DNA TGCAGCGTTGAAGGGGGGACAGGGTCTCTCCCCCCGTATTTT. Protein: CSVEGGTGSLPPYF.

The chain uses TRBV4-2 and TRBJ2-1; D is possibly TRBD2 (5 bases). Germline-derived CDR1 and CDR2 are LGHNA and YNFKEQ. With 2 bases removed from V and 2 bases from J, the gap between germline ends came to 10 bases. The CDR3 runs 15 residues. This CDR3 is CASSQRADAYNEQFF. CDR3 coding DNA: TGTGCCAGCAGCCAACGAGCGGACGCCTACAATGAGCAGTTCTTC.

This chain uses TRBV13 with TRBJ1-2; 7 bases are shared with TRBD1. The CDR3 runs 17 residues. The V gene's germline CDR1 is PRHDT and CDR2 FYEKMQ (reference sequence). V trimming: 0 bases; J trimming: 0 bases; junction bases outside the gene matches: 7. CDR3 DNA: TGTGCCAGCAGCTTAGGCAGGGGGGAACGAGCTAACTATGGCTACACCTTC. Amino acid sequence: CASSLGRGERANYGYTF.

The V gene is TRBV6-4, the J gene TRBJ1-6; possible D gene TRBD1, 6 bases. The CDR3 loop spans 15 amino acids. V was trimmed by 5 bases and J by 0 bases, leaving 8 bases between them. Germline CDR1 and CDR2: MRHNA and SNTAGT. CDR3: CASSKDSSYNSPLHF. The CDR3 DNA reads TGTGCCAGCAGTAAGGACAGCTCCTATAATTCACCCCTCCACTTT.

V and J are TRBV7-2 and TRBJ1-4, with D possibly TRBD1 on 5 matching bases. The CDR3 is 14 residues long. In germline, CDR1 is SGHTA, CDR2 FQGNSA. Between the trimmed V and J ends, which lost 4 bases and 1 base, there was a span of 7 bases. The CDR3: CASSSQGTNEKLFF. CDR3 coding DNA: TGTGCCAGCAGCTCCCAGGGAACTAATGAAAAACTGTTTTTT.

The V call is TRBV6-1, the J call TRBJ1-1; the D gene is possibly TRBD1 (5 bases). The CDR3 spans 14 residues. V was pared by 3 bases and J by 4 bases, with 12 bases between. Germline assignment: CDR1 MNHNS and CDR2 SASEGT. The CDR3 here is CASSDQEGPTEAFF. In DNA form, the CDR3 reads TGTGCCAGCAGTGACCAGGAGGGGCCCACTGAAGCTTTCTTT.

Only one count was recorded for this clone. The chain couples TRBV5-1 to TRBJ1-2; 10 bases align to TRBD1. CDR1 and CDR2 from the germline V gene are SGHRS and YFSETQ. The CDR3 totals 13 residues. J was trimmed by 8 bases and V by 3 bases; bases with no gene match: 4. CDR3 protein: CASSSGQGNGYTF. CDR3 sequence (DNA): TGCGCCAGCAGCTCGGGACAGGGGAACGGCTACACCTTC.

The rearrangement uses TRBV30 and TRBJ1-1; D is undetermined. Per the germline V gene, CDR1 is GTSNPN and CDR2 is SVGIG (reference sequence). The CDR3 covers 13 residues. V was trimmed by 0 bases and J by 5 bases, leaving 10 bases between them. The CDR3 loop reads CAWSVQARTEAFF. Here the CDR3 DNA reads TGTGCCTGGAGTGTACAAGCGAGGACTGAAGCTTTCTTT.

This chain connects TRBV9 to TRBJ2-1, with TRBD2 matching 8 bases. The V and J ends lost 0 bases and 0 bases, in that order; junction bases with no gene match: 5. The CDR3 runs to 17 residues. From germline, CDR1 is SGDLS and CDR2 YYNGEE. CDR3 loop: CASSVVASGLSYNEQFF. The CDR3 DNA follows: TGTGCCAGCAGCGTAGTAGCTAGCGGGCTCTCCTACAATGAGCAGTTCTTC. The full variable domain, in which reference TRBV9 and TRBJ2-1 provide the parts outside the CDR3, is DSGVTQTPKHLITATGQRVTLRCSPRSGDLSVYWYQQSLDQGLQFLIQYYNGEERAKGNILERFSAQQFPDLHSELNLSSLELGDSALYFCASSVVASGLSYNEQFFGPGTRLTVL.

The chain recombines TRBV11-3 with TRBJ2-6; D is ambiguous. The CDR3 runs to 15 residues. Trimming took off 3 bases at V and 0 bases at J, with 6 bases between the two ends. Looked up from germline, CDR1 is SGHNT and CDR2 is YENEEA. This CDR3 is CASSLSNSGANVLTF. CDR3 DNA sequence: TGTGCCAGCAGCTTGAGTAACTCTGGGGCCAACGTCCTGACTTTC. Using reference TRBV11-3 and TRBJ2-6 for the parts outside the CDR3, the full variable domain is EAGVVQSPRYKIIEKKQPVAFWCNPISGHNTLYWYLQNLGQGPELLIRYENEEAVDDSQLPKDRFSAERLKGVDSTLKIQPAELGDSAVYLCASSLSNSGANVLTFGAGSRLTVL.

The chain employs TRBV5-6 and TRBJ1-1; D not certain. V shed 3 bases and J shed 2 bases, with 8 bases lying between them. The length of the CDR3 is 13 residues. CDR1 is SGHDT and CDR2 is YYEEEE in the germline V gene. This CDR3 is CASSSTINTEAFF. For the CDR3, the DNA is TGTGCCAGCAGCTCAACTATAAACACTGAAGCTTTCTTT.

The chain employs TRBV6-2 or TRBV6-3 and TRBJ1-2; the match to TRBD1 covers 9 bases. The V gene's germline CDR1 is MNHEY and CDR2 SVGEGT. The V segment lost 6 bases and the J segment 8 bases; nucleotides outside the gene matches: 16. The CDR3 length is 16 residues. CDR3 region: CASSPQLPGTGSGYTF. The CDR3, as DNA: TGTGCCAGCAGCCCCCAACTCCCCGGGACAGGGAGCGGCTACACCTTC.

J is TRBJ2-1 and V is TRBV13; 11 nucleotides line up with TRBD2. J lost 3 bases, V lost 0 bases, and 10 bases had no gene match. Germline CDR1 reads PRHDT; CDR2 reads FYEKMQ (reference sequence). The CDR3 length is 19 residues. This chain's CDR3 is CASSLGGLAGGQSYNEQFF. For the CDR3, the DNA is TGTGCCAGCAGCTTAGGAGGACTAGCGGGCGGTCAAAGCTACAATGAGCAGTTCTTC.

The chain uses TRBV7-9 and TRBJ1-4, with 8 bases fitting TRBD1. The ends lost 5 bases at V and 0 bases at J; junction bases unmatched: 11. This CDR3 contains 18 residues. The germline gives CDR1 SEHNR, CDR2 FQNEAQ (reference sequence). CDR3 DNA: TGTGCCAGCAGCGCCCGGACAGGGCTACTTGCAACTAATGAAAAACTGTTTTTT. Amino acids: CASSARTGLLATNEKLFF.

This chain connects TRBV2 to TRBJ1-1; unclear D gene. Germline CDR1 reads SNHLY; CDR2 reads FYNNEI. Trimming pared 2 bases from V and 2 bases from J, leaving 6 bases between. The CDR3 extends over 13 amino acids. The CDR3 coding sequence is TGTGCCAGCAGTGAAACGGTTAACACTGAAGCTTTCTTT. Translation gives CASSETVNTEAFF.